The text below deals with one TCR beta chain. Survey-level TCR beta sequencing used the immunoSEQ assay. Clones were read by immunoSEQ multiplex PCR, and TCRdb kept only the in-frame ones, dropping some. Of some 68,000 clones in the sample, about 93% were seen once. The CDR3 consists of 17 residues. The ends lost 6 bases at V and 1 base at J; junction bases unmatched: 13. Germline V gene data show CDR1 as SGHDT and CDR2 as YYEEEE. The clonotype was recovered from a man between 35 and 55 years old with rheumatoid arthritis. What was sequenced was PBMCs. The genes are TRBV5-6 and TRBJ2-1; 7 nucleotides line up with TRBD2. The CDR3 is CASTRNDLAVSYNEQFF. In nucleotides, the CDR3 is TGTGCCAGCACCAGAAACGATCTAGCGGTATCCTACAATGAGCAGTTCTTC. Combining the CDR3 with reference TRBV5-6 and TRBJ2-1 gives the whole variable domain DAGVTQSPTHLIKTRGQQVTLRCSPKSGHDTVSWYQQALGQGPQFIFQYYEEEERQRGNFPDRFSGHQFPNYSSELNVNALLLGDSALYLCASTRNDLAVSYNEQFFGPGTRLTVL.